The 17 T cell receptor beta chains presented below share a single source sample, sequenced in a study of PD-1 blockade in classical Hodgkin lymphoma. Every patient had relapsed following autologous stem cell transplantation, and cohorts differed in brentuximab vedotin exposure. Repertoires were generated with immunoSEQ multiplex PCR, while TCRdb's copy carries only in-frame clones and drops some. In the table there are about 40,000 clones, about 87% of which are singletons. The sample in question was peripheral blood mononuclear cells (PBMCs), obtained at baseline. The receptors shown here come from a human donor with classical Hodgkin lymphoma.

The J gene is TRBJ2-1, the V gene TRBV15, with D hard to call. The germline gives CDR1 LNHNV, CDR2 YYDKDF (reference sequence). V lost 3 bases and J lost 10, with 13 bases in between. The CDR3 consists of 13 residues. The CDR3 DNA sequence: TGTGCCACCAGCAGGGACCCTGAGGACGAGCAGTTCTTC. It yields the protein CATSRDPEDEQFF.

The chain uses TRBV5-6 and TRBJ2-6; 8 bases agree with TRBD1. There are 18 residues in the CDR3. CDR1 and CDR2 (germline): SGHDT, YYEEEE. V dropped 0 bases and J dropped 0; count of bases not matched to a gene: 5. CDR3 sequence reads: CASSLAGTGLSGANVLTF. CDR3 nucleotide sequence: TGTGCCAGCAGCTTGGCCGGGACAGGCCTCTCTGGGGCCAACGTCCTGACTTTC.

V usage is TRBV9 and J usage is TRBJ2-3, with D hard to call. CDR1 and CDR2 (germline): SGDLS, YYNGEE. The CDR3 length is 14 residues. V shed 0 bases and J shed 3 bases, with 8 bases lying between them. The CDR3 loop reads CASSVVAGTDTQYF. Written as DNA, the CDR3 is TGTGCCAGCAGCGTAGTTGCCGGGACAGATACGCAGTATTTT.

The CDR3 loop reads CASSQSTRGSGGNTGELFF. The CDR3 DNA sequence: TGTGCCAGCAGCCAGTCCACCAGGGGATCGGGGGGTAACACCGGGGAGCTGTTTTTT. The gene calls are TRBV4-2 and TRBJ2-2; TRBD2 is a possible D gene (7 bases). The CDR3 is made up of 19 amino acids. V dropped 3 bases and J dropped 2 bases, with 22 bases sitting between them. Germline loops: CDR1 LGHNA, CDR2 YNFKEQ.

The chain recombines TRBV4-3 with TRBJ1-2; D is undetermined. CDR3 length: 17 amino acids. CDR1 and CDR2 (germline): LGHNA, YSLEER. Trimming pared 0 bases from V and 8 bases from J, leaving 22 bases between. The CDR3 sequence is CASSQDLALRRSAGYTF. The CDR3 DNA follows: TGCGCCAGCAGCCAAGATCTGGCGTTGCGAAGATCCGCGGGCTACACCTTC.

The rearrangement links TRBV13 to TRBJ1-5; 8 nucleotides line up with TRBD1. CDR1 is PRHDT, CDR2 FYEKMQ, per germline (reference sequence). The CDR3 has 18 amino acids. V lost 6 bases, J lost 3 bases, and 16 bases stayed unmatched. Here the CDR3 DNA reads TGTGCCAGCAGTTCTACGGCAGGGGGCCTTTTGCCCAATCAGCCCCAGCATTTT. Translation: CASSSTAGGLLPNQPQHF. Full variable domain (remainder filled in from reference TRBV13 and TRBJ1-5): AAGVIQSPRHLIKEKRETATLKCYPIPRHDTVYWYQQGPGQDPQFLISFYEKMQSDKGSIPDRFSAQQFSDYHSELNMSSLELGDSALYFCASSSTAGGLLPNQPQHFGDGTRLSIL.

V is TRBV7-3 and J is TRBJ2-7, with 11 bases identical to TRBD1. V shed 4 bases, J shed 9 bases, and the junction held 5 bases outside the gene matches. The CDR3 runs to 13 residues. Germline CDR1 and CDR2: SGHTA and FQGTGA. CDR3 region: CASSSDRGQVQYF. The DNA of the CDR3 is TGTGCCAGCAGCTCGGACAGGGGGCAGGTGCAGTACTTC. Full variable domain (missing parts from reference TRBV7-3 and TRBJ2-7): GAGVSQTPSNKVTEKGKYVELRCDPISGHTALYWYRQSLGQGPEFLIYFQGTGAADDSGLPNDRFFAVRPEGSVSTLKIQRTERGDSAVYLCASSSDRGQVQYFGPGTRLTVT.

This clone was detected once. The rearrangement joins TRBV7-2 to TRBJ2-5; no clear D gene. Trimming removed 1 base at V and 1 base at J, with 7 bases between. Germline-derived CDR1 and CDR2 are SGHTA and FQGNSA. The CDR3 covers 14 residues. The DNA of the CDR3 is TGTGCCAGCAGCTTAGGCGCCGTCCAAGAGACCCAGTACTTC. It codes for CASSLGAVQETQYF.

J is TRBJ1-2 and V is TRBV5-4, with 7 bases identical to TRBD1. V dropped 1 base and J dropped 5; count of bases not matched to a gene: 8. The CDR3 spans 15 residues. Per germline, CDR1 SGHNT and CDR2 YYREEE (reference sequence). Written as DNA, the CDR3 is TGTGCCAGCAGCTTGATGGGACAGCTTACGTATGGCTACACCTTC. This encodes CASSLMGQLTYGYTF. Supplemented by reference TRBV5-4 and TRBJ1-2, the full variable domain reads ETGVTQSPTHLIKTRGQQVTLRCSSQSGHNTVSWYQQALGQGPQFIFQYYREEENGRGNFPPRFSGLQFPNYSSELNVNALELDDSALYLCASSLMGQLTYGYTFGSGTRLTVV.

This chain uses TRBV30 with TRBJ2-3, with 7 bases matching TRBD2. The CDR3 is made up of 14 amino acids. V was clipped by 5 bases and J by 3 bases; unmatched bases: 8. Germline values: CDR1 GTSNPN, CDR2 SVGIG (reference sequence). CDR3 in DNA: TGTGCCTGGGGACGAGGCGGGAGTACAGATACGCAGTATTTT. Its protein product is CAWGRGGSTDTQYF.

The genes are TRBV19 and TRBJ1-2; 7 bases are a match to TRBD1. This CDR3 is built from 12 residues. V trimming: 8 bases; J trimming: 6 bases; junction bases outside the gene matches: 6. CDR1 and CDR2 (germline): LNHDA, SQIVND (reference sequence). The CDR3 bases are TGTGCCAGTCAAACAGGGGTGGATGGCTACACCTTC. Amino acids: CASQTGVDGYTF.

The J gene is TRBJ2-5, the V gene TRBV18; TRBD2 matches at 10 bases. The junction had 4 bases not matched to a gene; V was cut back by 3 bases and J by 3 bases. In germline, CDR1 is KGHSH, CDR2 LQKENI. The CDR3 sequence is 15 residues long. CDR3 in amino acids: CASSPGLAGEETQYF. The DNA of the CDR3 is TGTGCCAGCTCACCGGGGCTAGCGGGAGAAGAGACCCAGTACTTC.

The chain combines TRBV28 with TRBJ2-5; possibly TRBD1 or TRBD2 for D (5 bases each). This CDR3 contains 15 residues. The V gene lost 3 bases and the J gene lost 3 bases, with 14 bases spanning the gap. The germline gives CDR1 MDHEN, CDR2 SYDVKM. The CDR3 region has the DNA TGTGCCAGCAGTTTGTACGGGGCTCTGGAAGAGACCCAGTACTTC. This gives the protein CASSLYGALEETQYF.

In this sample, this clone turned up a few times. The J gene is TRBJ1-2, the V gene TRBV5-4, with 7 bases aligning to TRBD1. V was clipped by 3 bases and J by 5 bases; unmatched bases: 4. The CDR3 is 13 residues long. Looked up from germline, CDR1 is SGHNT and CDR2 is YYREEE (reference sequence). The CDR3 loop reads CASSSGQSYGYTF. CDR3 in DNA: TGTGCCAGCAGCTCGGGACAGAGTTATGGCTACACCTTC. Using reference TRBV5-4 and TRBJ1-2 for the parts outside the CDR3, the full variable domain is ETGVTQSPTHLIKTRGQQVTLRCSSQSGHNTVSWYQQALGQGPQFIFQYYREEENGRGNFPPRFSGLQFPNYSSELNVNALELDDSALYLCASSSGQSYGYTFGSGTRLTVV.

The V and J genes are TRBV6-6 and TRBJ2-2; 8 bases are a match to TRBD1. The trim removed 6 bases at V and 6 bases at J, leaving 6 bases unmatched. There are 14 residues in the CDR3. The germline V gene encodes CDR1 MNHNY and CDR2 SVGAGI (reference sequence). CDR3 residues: CASSLDRAAGELFF. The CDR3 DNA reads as TGTGCCAGCAGCCTGGACAGGGCGGCCGGGGAGCTGTTTTTT.

CDR3 sequence: CASSLGPFFIETQYF. In nucleotides, the CDR3 is TGTGCCAGCAGCTTAGGACCCTTTTTCATCGAGACCCAGTACTTC. V gene TRBV7-6 combines with J gene TRBJ2-5; D gene unclear. This CDR3 is 15 amino acids long. CDR1 SGHVS and CDR2 FNYEAQ come from the germline V gene. The V end was cut by 1 base, the J end by 5 bases, with 14 bases between.

The CDR3 here is CASSPMPAGGETQYF. The CDR3 region has the DNA TGTGCCAGCAGCCCCATGCCAGCGGGAGGAGAGACCCAGTACTTC. V and J are TRBV7-2 and TRBJ2-5, with 9 bases fitting TRBD2. V lost 5 bases and J lost 4; bases outside the gene matches: 8. The CDR3 runs 15 residues. From germline, CDR1 is SGHTA and CDR2 FQGNSA. Full variable domain (rest looked up from reference TRBV7-2 and TRBJ2-5): GAGVSQSPSNKVTEKGKDVELRCDPISGHTALYWYRQSLGQGLEFLIYFQGNSAPDKSGLPSDRFSAERTGGSVSTLTIQRTQQEDSAVYLCASSPMPAGGETQYFGPGTRLLVL.